This T cell receptor beta chain was documented in a study of vaccination and CD4 T cells after COVID-19. Scientists ran DNA taken from cultured CD4+ T cells through the Oncomine TCR Beta short-read assay for sequencing. TCRdb reprocessed the PCR reads with MiXCR, giving one entry per CDR3 protein. The sample yields around 17,000 distinct CDR3 sequences, more than 45% seen once. This clonotype was seen once. Its target is not known. At one boundary the junction diverges from the germline segment, which might be a read error. Treatment given: approximately nine-day PBMC culture with coronavirus spike peptide pools or control peptides (ViraFEST assay). General study findings and limits: Rising from about 20 to 38, the median of SARS-CoV-2-reactive clonotypes did not change significantly.

Germline CDR1 LNHNV, CDR2 YYDKDF (reference sequence). CDR3 length: 13 amino acids. The receptor was derived from a human donor who had recovered from COVID-19. Sequenced here: CD4+ T cells from blood, cultured in vitro, sampled before SARS-CoV-2 vaccination. The chain couples TRBV15 to TRBJ1-4; weak D call: TRBD1 (5 bases). Written as DNA, the CDR3 is TGTGCCACCAGGAGAGGGACGGATGAAAAACTGTTTTTT. Protein: CATRRGTDEKLFF.